This T cell receptor beta chain appears in the sequencing data of a study of glioma-infiltrating T cells. TCR alpha and beta CDR3 regions were amplified from RNA using iRepertoire nested multiplex PCR. One-step reverse transcription and amplification started from about 100-400 ng of tissue mRNA or PBMC total RNA. One entry per CDR3 protein results from TCRdb running MiXCR on the multiplex PCR reads. The sample carries 90,000 to 110,000 distinct CDR3 sequences, 25% recorded once. Study-wide results and limits: Above-expected tissue-blood divergence occurred in all gliomas, most in low-grade ones. CDR3 overlap between tissue and blood was very small.

The V gene lost 1 base and the J gene lost 2 bases, with 12 bases spanning the gap. Germline CDR1 is MNHEY and CDR2 is SMNVEV (reference sequence). The CDR3 loop spans 15 amino acids. The sample holds many counts of this clonotype. The antigen is not known. Sequenced input: glioma tissue, nonneoplastic brain tissue, or PBMCs (not recorded which). This receptor was obtained from a human donor with low-grade glioma or glioblastoma, undergoing nonglioma brain surgery, or in good health (not recorded which). The genes are TRBV27 and TRBJ2-7, with D perhaps TRBD2 (5 bases). The CDR3 DNA follows: TGTGCCAGCAGTTTATTTCTAAGCGGCCCCTACGAGCAGTACTTC. Its protein is CASSLFLSGPYEQYF.